This passage covers 16 T cell receptor beta chains from one sample sequenced in a study of blood T cells in healthy people across ages (dated by TCRdb to about 2015). Library preparation was by 5' RACE. The sequencer listed for this sample is Illumina HiSeq 2500. A second about 7 to 11 cycle PCR used a sample-barcoded 5' primer and a J-beta primer mix. In TCRdb, the public reads were trimmed at Q25 with fastp and aligned with MiXCR, with productive beta chains retained. Every distinct CDR3 protein forms one entry, paired with its most common genes and DNA. This sample is represented by approximately 810,000 distinct CDR3 sequences; roughly 40% of them were singletons. Jointly, the top ten make up 13% of the sample. What was sequenced was blood. These receptors were collected from a man younger than 35 in good health.

This chain joins TRBV7-9 and TRBJ2-3; D call uncertain. CDR3 length equals 15 residues. Trimming removed 1 base at V and 5 bases at J, with 13 bases between. Germline CDR1 is SEHNR and CDR2 is FQNEAQ (reference sequence). In DNA, the CDR3 is TGTGCCAGCAGCTTAGAGGGCCTCAGTAGAGATACGCAGTATTTT. As protein: CASSLEGLSRDTQYF.

In its sample, this clonotype was seen many times. The CDR3 loop reads CASSLEELAGGLEQFF. In DNA form, the CDR3 reads TGTGCCAGCAGCTTAGAAGAGCTAGCGGGGGGGCTTGAGCAGTTCTTC. The genes are TRBV7-9 and TRBJ2-1; 12 bases fit TRBD2. The germline gives CDR1 SEHNR, CDR2 FQNEAQ (reference sequence). Trimming cost V 1 base and J 9 bases; bases outside gene matches: 7. The CDR3 has 16 residues.

Worth noting for this clonotype: Possible read error: a much larger clone is one base away. The CDR3 DNA is TGTGCCACCAGCACGCAGGGGTCAGGCTACGAGCAGTACTTC. Protein product: CATSTQGSGYEQYF. The V call is TRBV15, the J call TRBJ2-4, with D perhaps matching TRBD1 (6 bases). The assigned J gene may be wrong: the sequence end matches TRBJ2-7 better. The CDR3 loop spans 14 amino acids. Germline CDR1 LNHNV, CDR2 YYDKDF (reference sequence).

This clonotype has at least ten counts. The rearrangement joins TRBV12-3 or TRBV12-4 to TRBJ2-4, with a tentative D call TRBD2 (5 bases). The CDR3 loop spans 15 amino acids. V lost 5 bases, J lost 4 bases, and 15 bases lay in between. CDR3 bases: TGTGCCAGCAGTCCCCACTCGAGGGTGAAAAACATTCAGTACTTC. Translating it yields CASSPHSRVKNIQYF.

As regards this clonotype: The junction shows a germline mismatch at one end, possibly a read error. The rearrangement joins TRBV6-6 to TRBJ2-5, with TRBD2 identical over 11 bases. The CDR3 totals 17 residues. CDR1 and CDR2 from the germline V gene are MNHNY and SVGAGI (reference sequence). The CDR3 protein is CTSSYLPGLAVGETQYF. The CDR3 bases are TGTACCAGCAGTTACTTACCGGGACTAGCGGTGGGAGAGACCCAGTACTTC.

This clonotype was seen a few times. This rearrangement joins TRBV10-3 to TRBJ2-5; no clear D. Germline V CDR1 and CDR2: ENHRY, SYGVKD. This CDR3 is built from 14 residues. With 0 bases removed from V and 2 bases from J, the gap between germline ends came to 7 bases. DNA of the CDR3: TGTGCCATCAGTGAGTCGAGTCAGCAAGAGACCCAGTACTTC. Translating it yields CAISESSQQETQYF.

About this clonotype itself: Its ends do not fully match the called genes, so a read error is possible. The rearrangement links TRBV30 to TRBJ2-5, with D possibly being TRBD2 (5 bases). The CDR3 has 11 amino acids. Looked up from germline, CDR1 is GTSNPN and CDR2 is SVGIG (reference sequence). In DNA form, the CDR3 reads TGTGCCGGGAGTAGGTGGGTAGGGCAGTACTTC. This sequence encodes CAGSRWVGQYF.

The chain links TRBV21-1 to TRBJ1-1; TRBD1, as called in the table, went unchecked against the DNA. TRBV21-1 is a pseudogene locus. The CDR3 is 21 amino acids. CDR3 residues: CASSKKQGMSPPGGMNTEAFF. CDR3 bases: TGTGCCAGCAGCAAAAAGCAGGGAATGTCTCCCCCGGGGGGCATGAACACTGAAGCTTTCTTT.

This clonotype was detected only a few times. This chain uses TRBV4-1 with TRBJ1-5, with D possibly matching TRBD1 (5 bases). Germline assignment: CDR1 MGHRA and CDR2 YSYEKL. V lost 0 bases and J lost 0, with 9 bases in between. The CDR3 loop spans 16 amino acids. The CDR3 is CASSQEGQYSNQPQHF. In DNA, the CDR3 is TGCGCCAGCAGCCAAGAAGGACAATATAGCAATCAGCCCCAGCATTTT.

This clonotype was found a few times. This chain links TRBV20-1 with TRBJ1-1; tentative D call: TRBD1 (5 bases). Germline CDR1 reads DFQATT; CDR2 reads SNEGSKA (reference sequence). This CDR3 contains 12 residues. Trimming stripped 3 bases from V and 7 bases from J, with 12 bases between. Written as DNA, the CDR3 is TGCAGTGCTAGTGAGACAGCACTTGAAGCTTTCTTT. Residues: CSASETALEAFF.

CDR3 in amino acids: CSARVIEAFF. DNA for the CDR3: TGCAGTGCTAGAGTCATTGAAGCTTTCTTT. The rearrangement uses TRBV20-1 and TRBJ1-1; D call uncertain. CDR3 length equals 10 residues. The germline gives CDR1 DFQATT, CDR2 SNEGSKA (reference sequence). V lost 1 base to trimming and J lost 7 bases, with 4 bases between them.

In its sample, this clonotype was seen a few times. V is TRBV7-3 and J is TRBJ1-1; 12 bases match TRBD1. The CDR3 contains 14 residues. CDR1 and CDR2 (germline): SGHTA, FQGTGA. The J segment lost 6 bases and the V segment lost 4 bases, leaving 3 bases of the junction unmatched. CDR3 sequence: CASSSGTGGSEAFF. CDR3 nucleotide sequence: TGTGCCAGCAGCTCCGGGACAGGGGGCTCTGAAGCTTTCTTT.

This clonotype has a handful of counts. The V call is TRBV6-1, the J call TRBJ2-2; D might be TRBD1 or TRBD2, each matching 6 bases. V shed 7 bases and J shed 1 base, with 19 bases lying between them. Germline V lookup: CDR1 MNHNS, CDR2 SASEGT. The CDR3 is made up of 17 amino acids. CDR3 DNA sequence: TGTGCCAGCACCCCTTTCTTGGGGGGACAGAACACCGGGGAGCTGTTTTTT. This sequence encodes CASTPFLGGQNTGELFF.

Points on this clonotype: The germline gene is not matched at one end of the junction; a read error may be the cause. This chain joins TRBV6-2 or TRBV6-3 and TRBJ2-5; 8 bases agree with TRBD2. From germline, CDR1 is MNHEY and CDR2 SVGEGT. The CDR3 runs 16 residues. CDR3 sequence: CASISRGGALKEAQYF. Here the CDR3 DNA reads TGTGCCAGCATATCCCGGGGGGGGGCTCTTAAAGAGGCCCAGTACTTC.

The rearrangement joins TRBV5-6 to TRBJ1-5, with unresolved D. Germline V gives CDR1 SGHDT, CDR2 YYEEEE. The CDR3 totals 18 residues. V was trimmed by 3 bases and J by 2 bases, leaving 21 bases between them. CDR3 sequence (DNA): TGTGCCAGCAGCTCCCGAGACGGACGCCCCGATGGCAATCAGCCCCAGCATTTT. It is translated as CASSSRDGRPDGNQPQHF.

This clonotype was found a few times. This rearrangement joins TRBV20-1 to TRBJ1-1; the D is unclear. Per the germline V gene, CDR1 is DFQATT and CDR2 is SNEGSKA (reference sequence). CDR3 length equals 10 residues. Between the trimmed V and J ends, which lost 1 base and 7 bases, there was a span of 4 bases. CDR3 bases: TGCAGTGCTAGAGTGGTTGAAGCTTTCTTT. This translates into CSARVVEAFF.